These T cell receptor beta chains were read from a single sample in a study of blood T cell repertoires in COVID-19. Repertoires were generated with immunoSEQ multiplex PCR, while TCRdb's copy carries only in-frame clones and drops some. The table lists 110,000 or so clones, 75% to 85% of them singletons. The specimen sequenced was peripheral blood. These receptors originate from a woman aged 65 to 85 with acute or convalescent COVID-19. The CDR3 runs from the conserved cysteine through the conserved F or W. The D gene is left open where the match is weak. Only part of the rows carry a size: once, few, many, or a class if the clone is expanded.

TRBD2	NA	TRBV19	TRBJ2-1	TGTGCCAGTAGTATAGTAGCGGGATCCTACAATGAGCAGTTCTTC	CASSIVAGSYNEQFF
TRBD1	NA	TRBV14	TRBJ2-4	TGTGCCAGCAGCCAAGCCGGGACAGGGGTGAACATTCAGTACTTC	CASSQAGTGVNIQYF
NA	NA	TRBV3-1/TRBV3-2	TRBJ2-1	TGTGCCAGCAGCCAAGATAGGGTAGCGGTTCGGAATGAGCAGTTCTTC	CASSQDRVAVRNEQFF
TRBD2	NA	TRBV19	TRBJ2-1	TGTGCCAGTAGTATATCTAGCGGGGGGAACAATGAGCAGTTCTTC	CASSISSGGNNEQFF
NA	few	TRBV28	TRBJ2-7	TGTGCCAGCGGGCCCGGAGGTGGACAGTCCTACGAGCAGTACTTC	CASGPGGGQSYEQYF
TRBD1	NA	TRBV7-2	TRBJ1-2	TGTGCCAGCAGACAACAGACAGGGGGCGGAAGCTATGGCTACACCTTC	CASRQQTGGGSYGYTF
TRBD1	NA	TRBV10-3	TRBJ2-7	TGTGCCATCAGTGACCCCCGGGACAGGGACTCCTACGAGCAGTACTTC	CAISDPRDRDSYEQYF
NA	NA	TRBV11-2	TRBJ2-3	TGTGCCAGCAGCCGGCTTACTAGTTCAGATACGCAGTATTTT	CASSRLTSSDTQYF
NA	NA	TRBV5-1	TRBJ2-3	TGCGCCAGCAGCTTCAGCGGACTCACAGATACGCAGTATTTT	CASSFSGLTDTQYF
NA	NA	TRBV5-4	TRBJ1-5	TGTGCCAGCAGCTGGGGAGAGGGTCAGCCCCAGCATTTT	CASSWGEGQPQHF
NA	NA	TRBV28	TRBJ1-2	TGTGCCAGCAGCCCCCATCCAGGGGCCAGCTATGGCTACACCTTC	CASSPHPGASYGYTF
NA	NA	TRBV11-2	TRBJ2-5	TGTGCCAGCAGCTTAGAATGGGCAGCGGGAGAGACCCAGTACTTC	CASSLEWAAGETQYF
TRBD2	NA	TRBV11-2	TRBJ2-1	TGTGCCAGCAGCTTAGTCGGGGGGGGAGAGCAGTTCTTC	CASSLVGGGEQFF
TRBD1	NA	TRBV19	TRBJ1-1	TGTGCCAGTAGTGACAGGGGCCAGCCGACTGAAGCTTTCTTT	CASSDRGQPTEAFF
NA	NA	TRBV5-8	TRBJ2-7	TGTGCCAGCAGGCAGGAGGCTACCTACGAGCAGTACTTC	CASRQEATYEQYF
TRBD1	NA	TRBV5-1	TRBJ1-1	TGCGCCAGCAGCGACGGGACAGTGAACACTGAAGCTTTCTTT	CASSDGTVNTEAFF